This T cell receptor beta chain was recorded in a study of T cells in Graves' hyperthyroidism and ophthalmopathy. Study at large: Pretreatment peripheral blood was obtained at initial diagnosis. Findings of the study overall: Blood also contained most expanded thyroid clonotypes above 0.001. Stable hyperthyroidism and ophthalmopathy were separated using 13 V-J signatures.

Germline CDR1 and CDR2: SGDLS and YYNGEE. The CDR3 is made up of 13 amino acids. V lost 0 bases to trimming and J lost 8 bases, with 11 bases between them. Using RNA transcripts as the source, TCR beta CDR3 regions were amplified. The HTBI primer set served for first-round RT-PCR of the TCR CDR3. One entry per CDR3 protein, called by TCRdb with MiXCR from the multiplex PCR reads. The sample carries hundreds of thousands of distinct CDR3 sequences, 24% recorded once. Clinical Activity Scores of at least 3, NOSPECS grades of at least 4 and durations under 3 months characterized ophthalmopathy patients. On this clonotype itself: What it binds is not known.

The sample comprised blood. The chain combines TRBV9 with TRBJ1-2; D unresolved. This sequence originates from a woman aged 30 to 39 with Graves' ophthalmopathy. The CDR3 sequence is CASSVDQDFGYTF. DNA of the CDR3: TGTGCCAGCAGCGTAGATCAGGATTTCGGCTACACCTTC.